This entry features one T cell receptor beta chain sequence. What it binds is unknown. The repertoire was sequenced with immunoSEQ multiplex PCR; TCRdb's copy has only in-frame clones and lacks some. The table has tens of thousands of clones, 87% seen once. The entry originates in a study of OX40 agonist ivuxolimab in advanced cancers. Study in general: The dose-escalation group included hepatocellular carcinoma, melanoma, renal cell carcinoma and head and neck cancer. General study points: More expanded clones were found, on average, in CD8+ than in CD4+ T cells.

Per germline, CDR1 SGHRS and CDR2 YFSETQ. The CDR3 spans 17 residues. V lost 0 bases, J lost 6 bases, and 19 bases lay in between. The chain combines TRBV5-1 with TRBJ1-5; no definite D call. The receptor comes from an adult with an advanced solid tumor such as melanoma, head and neck, liver or kidney cancer. Sequences were derived from CD4+ or CD8+ T cells sorted from blood, sampled in a trial of the OX40 agonist ivuxolimab. The CDR3 here is CASSLASWRSAIQPQHF. The CDR3 DNA sequence: TGCGCCAGCAGCTTGGCCAGTTGGCGGAGTGCTATTCAGCCCCAGCATTTT.